The next 28 T cell receptor beta chains were all read from a single sample in a study of CD8+ T cells in alopecia areata. cDNA prepared by RNA extraction and subsequent reverse transcription served as the template for sequencing. The table came from immunoSEQ multiplex PCR; TCRdb's copy has only in-frame clones and leaves some out. The sample yields fewer than 150,000 clones, roughly 54% seen once. The source was CD4+ T cells sorted from blood, collected at week 0. The receptor set was obtained from a human donor with alopecia areata.

The chain joins TRBV20-1 to TRBJ1-1, with D tentatively TRBD1 (5 bases). CDR1 and CDR2 from the germline V gene are DFQATT and SNEGSKA (reference sequence). CDR3 size: 11 residues. V was clipped by 0 bases and J by 7 bases, with 6 bases between them. CDR3 sequence (DNA): TGCAGTGCTAGAGAGGGGGTTGAAGCTTTCTTT. It translates to CSAREGVEAFF.

The V gene is TRBV13, the J gene TRBJ1-2, with D possibly being TRBD1 (6 bases). The length of the CDR3 is 15 residues. Trimming removed 2 bases at V and 4 bases at J, with 14 bases between. Looked up from germline, CDR1 is PRHDT and CDR2 is FYEKMQ (reference sequence). The CDR3 protein is CASSLRVSDSYGYTF. CDR3 sequence (DNA): TGTGCCAGCAGCTTACGAGTTTCGGACAGCTATGGCTACACCTTC. The entire variable domain, with the rest obtained from reference TRBV13 and TRBJ1-2, is as follows: AAGVIQSPRHLIKEKRETATLKCYPIPRHDTVYWYQQGPGQDPQFLISFYEKMQSDKGSIPDRFSAQQFSDYHSELNMSSLELGDSALYFCASSLRVSDSYGYTFGSGTRLTVV.

The rearrangement uses TRBV6-6 and TRBJ1-5; no clear D. V lost 5 bases and J lost 0, with 5 bases in between. The CDR3 loop spans 13 amino acids. Germline V gene data show CDR1 as MNHNY and CDR2 as SVGAGI (reference sequence). The CDR3: CASSHNSNQPQHF. The CDR3 coding sequence is TGTGCCAGCAGTCATAATAGCAATCAGCCCCAGCATTTT.

The rearrangement uses TRBV10-3 and TRBJ1-4, with D perhaps TRBD1 (6 bases). Germline V gene data show CDR1 as ENHRY and CDR2 as SYGVKD. Trimming left V 6 bases short and J 6 bases short, with 14 bases between. This CDR3 comprises 14 residues. CDR3 bases: TGTGCCATCAGGAAACCAGGGGCGCATGAAAAACTGTTTTTT. The encoded protein is CAIRKPGAHEKLFF.

The chain is built from TRBV7-2 and TRBJ2-7, with unresolved D. V was trimmed by 0 bases and J by 0 bases, leaving 6 bases between them. This CDR3 comprises 14 residues. The germline gives CDR1 SGHTA, CDR2 FQGNSA. CDR3 loop: CASSLAALSYEQYF. The DNA for the CDR3 is TGTGCCAGCAGCTTAGCGGCCCTCTCCTACGAGCAGTACTTC.

The CDR3: CASSFVGASTEAFF. CDR3 DNA sequence: TGTGCCAGCAGCTTTGTAGGGGCGAGCACTGAAGCTTTCTTT. The chain links TRBV5-6 to TRBJ1-1; possibly TRBD1 for D (5 bases). This CDR3 is 14 amino acids long. In germline, CDR1 is SGHDT, CDR2 YYEEEE. The V end lost 2 bases, the J end lost 4 bases, and 12 bases lay between the germline ends.

The V call is TRBV30, the J call TRBJ2-2; D is possibly TRBD1 (5 bases). V shed 4 bases and J shed 6 bases, with 15 bases lying between them. The CDR3 loop spans 14 amino acids. Germline CDR1 reads GTSNPN; CDR2 reads SVGIG (reference sequence). CDR3 DNA sequence: TGTGCCTGGACAGGGCACCTGAAGTCCGGGGAGCTGTTTTTT. Residues: CAWTGHLKSGELFF. Full variable domain (rest looked up from reference TRBV30 and TRBJ2-2): SQTIHQWPATLVQPVGSPLSLECTVEGTSNPNLYWYRQAAGRGLQLLFYSVGIGQISSEVPQNLSASRPQDRQFILSSKKLLLSDSGFYLCAWTGHLKSGELFFGEGSRLTVL.

The rearrangement links TRBV4-1 to TRBJ2-1; 7 bases fit TRBD2. With 0 bases clipped from V and 1 base from J, the junction kept 6 bases outside the gene matches. CDR3 size: 17 residues. Germline V gives CDR1 MGHRA, CDR2 YSYEKL. The CDR3 spells CASSQDPTSDSYNEQFF. The CDR3 DNA reads as TGCGCCAGCAGCCAAGACCCTACTAGCGATTCCTACAATGAGCAGTTCTTC.

The chain uses TRBV12-5 and TRBJ1-1, with unresolved D. CDR3 length equals 13 residues. CDR1 is LGHNT, CDR2 FRNRAP, per germline. Trimming stripped 5 bases from V and 1 base from J, with 8 bases between. CDR3 sequence (DNA): TGTGCTAGTGGTCCTGGTCGGAACACTGAAGCTTTCTTT. It is translated as CASGPGRNTEAFF.

The V call is TRBV30, the J call TRBJ1-1; D is uncertain. This CDR3 spans 12 amino acids. V was pared by 1 base and J by 1 base, with 4 bases between. From germline, CDR1 is GTSNPN and CDR2 SVGIG (reference sequence). DNA of the CDR3: TGTGCCTGGAGTGGGGAGAACACTGAAGCTTTCTTT. It encodes CAWSGENTEAFF.

V and J are TRBV7-2 and TRBJ2-5; 7 bases agree with TRBD1. The CDR3 spans 15 residues. V dropped 2 bases and J dropped 2; count of bases not matched to a gene: 5. Germline assignment: CDR1 SGHTA and CDR2 FQGNSA. For the CDR3, the DNA is TGTGCCAGCAGCTTATTGGCCAGGGGGCAAGAGACCCAGTACTTC. Residues: CASSLLARGQETQYF.

The chain has TRBV7-9 and TRBJ1-3; no reliable D call. CDR3 size: 15 residues. The V and J ends lost 0 bases and 0 bases respectively, with 6 bases between them. In germline, CDR1 is SEHNR, CDR2 FQNEAQ (reference sequence). The CDR3 region has the DNA TGTGCCAGCAGCTTAGCAACAGTCTCTGGAAACACCATATATTTT. This codes for CASSLATVSGNTIYF.

This clone was observed once. The chain combines TRBV5-4 with TRBJ2-3; D possibly matches TRBD1 or TRBD2 (6 bases each). The CDR3 is 16 amino acids. From germline, CDR1 is SGHNT and CDR2 YYREEE (reference sequence). V lost 4 bases, J lost 3 bases, and 18 bases lay in between. The CDR3: CASSLPGARRTDTQYF. DNA for the CDR3: TGTGCCAGCAGCCTTCCGGGGGCACGGAGGACAGATACGCAGTATTTT.

The chain is built from TRBV14 and TRBJ1-4; D gene unclear. This CDR3 is built from 15 residues. V was shortened by 1 base and J by 7 bases, with 13 bases between the two germline ends. CDR1 is SGHDN and CDR2 is FVKESK in the germline V gene. The CDR3 DNA sequence: TGTGCCAGCAGCCAAGGTATCTCGGGCGGTGAAAAACTGTTTTTT. Amino acid sequence: CASSQGISGGEKLFF.

Only a few counts were recorded for this clone. The rearrangement joins TRBV30 to TRBJ2-7; possible D gene TRBD1, 5 bases. In germline, CDR1 is GTSNPN, CDR2 SVGIG (reference sequence). CDR3 length: 13 amino acids. Deletions cut 3 bases from V and 0 bases from J, with 9 bases between. The CDR3 DNA follows: TGTGCCTGGAGACAGGATGACTCCTACGAGCAGTACTTC. The encoded protein is CAWRQDDSYEQYF.

J is TRBJ2-3 and V is TRBV19; 14 positions agree with TRBD2. This CDR3 contains 20 residues. The V segment lost 10 bases and the J segment 0 bases; nucleotides outside the gene matches: 18. The germline V gene has CDR1 LNHDA and CDR2 SQIVND (reference sequence). The CDR3 sequence: CATLSVSRTSGGSSTDTQYF. The CDR3 DNA reads TGTGCCACCCTTTCCGTCTCCCGGACTAGCGGGGGGTCTAGCACAGATACGCAGTATTTT.

This sequence joins TRBV6-6 and TRBJ2-7; TRBD1 aligns across 8 bases. There are 15 residues in the CDR3. Germline loops: CDR1 MNHNY, CDR2 SVGAGI (reference sequence). V lost 2 bases to trimming and J lost 1 base; unmatched junction nucleotides: 4. CDR3 residues: CASSYLNRGSYEQYF. DNA of the CDR3: TGTGCCAGCAGTTACCTAAACAGGGGGTCCTACGAGCAGTACTTC.

This chain joins TRBV7-9 and TRBJ2-7; weak D call: TRBD1 (5 bases). V shed 1 base and J shed 7 bases, with 14 bases lying between them. The germline CDR1 and CDR2 sequences are SEHNR and FQNEAQ (reference sequence). The CDR3 runs 14 residues. CDR3 bases: TGTGCCAGCAGCTTAGAAGCCAGGGCTAGTGAGCAGTACTTC. It codes for CASSLEARASEQYF.

The chain carries TRBV18 and TRBJ2-5; TRBD1 might be the D (6 bases). V gave up 5 bases and J gave up 3 bases, with 10 bases separating them. Germline assignment: CDR1 KGHSH and CDR2 LQKENI. The CDR3 length is 13 residues. CDR3 DNA: TGTGCCAGCTCATCTGCAGGGGAAGAGACCCAGTACTTC. This translates into CASSSAGEETQYF.

The CDR3 reads CSVKTGAYEQYF. CDR3 in DNA: TGCAGCGTCAAGACAGGGGCCTACGAGCAGTACTTC. This chain joins TRBV29-1 and TRBJ2-7; 8 positions agree with TRBD1. Germline trimming cut 6 bases from V and 2 bases from J; bases unmatched to any gene: 3. In germline, CDR1 is SQVTM, CDR2 ANQGSEA. The CDR3 extends over 12 amino acids.

The rearrangement links TRBV5-1 to TRBJ2-7; tentatively, D is TRBD2 (6 bases). V was clipped by 6 bases and J by 5 bases, with 24 bases between them. The germline gives CDR1 SGHRS, CDR2 YFSETQ. The CDR3 is 16 residues long. The chain's CDR3 is CASTRDGLLPFDEQYF. The CDR3 DNA follows: TGCGCCAGCACGCGGGACGGTCTTCTCCCCTTCGACGAGCAGTACTTC.

The chain is built from TRBV6-6 and TRBJ1-6; D is perhaps TRBD1 (6 bases). Germline V gene data show CDR1 as MNHNY and CDR2 as SVGAGI (reference sequence). This CDR3 region has 15 residues. V shed 0 bases and J shed 10 bases, with 13 bases lying between them. The CDR3 is CASSYSYRELSPLHF. As DNA, the CDR3 is TGTGCCAGCAGTTACTCGTACAGGGAACTATCACCCCTCCACTTT.

This chain links TRBV4-3 with TRBJ2-7, with D perhaps matching TRBD1 (5 bases). This CDR3 has 16 residues. Germline V gene data show CDR1 as LGHNA and CDR2 as YSLEER. The ends were cut back, 0 bases at V and 1 base at J, with 13 bases in the middle. In DNA, the CDR3 is TGCGCCAGCAGCCAAGATGCGCAGGGAAGATCCTACGAGCAGTACTTC. Its translation: CASSQDAQGRSYEQYF.

The chain recombines TRBV2 with TRBJ2-5; D is possibly TRBD1 (6 bases). This CDR3 has 12 amino acids. With 4 bases removed from V and 5 bases from J, the gap between germline ends came to 8 bases. CDR1 and CDR2 from the germline V gene are SNHLY and FYNNEI. The CDR3 region has the DNA TGTGCCAGCAGTGTCCAGGGGGAGACCCAGTACTTC. Translated, it gives CASSVQGETQYF.

The gene calls are TRBV19 and TRBJ2-3, with 10 bases lining up with TRBD1. V shed 7 bases, J shed 4 bases, and the junction held 5 bases outside the gene matches. Germline CDR1 LNHDA, CDR2 SQIVND (reference sequence). CDR3 length: 14 residues. CDR3 amino acids: CASNADRGADTQYF. The CDR3 bases are TGTGCCAGTAATGCGGACAGGGGGGCAGATACGCAGTATTTT.

The chain uses TRBV30 and TRBJ1-1; D is undetermined. V was pared by 1 base and J by 11 bases, with 29 bases between. This CDR3 has 17 amino acids. Germline V gene lookup returns CDR1 GTSNPN and CDR2 SVGIG (reference sequence). The CDR3 region has the DNA TGTGCCTGGAGTGACGCTCCTGCCTGGCACAACATGAACGGGGCTTTCTTT. This gives the protein CAWSDAPAWHNMNGAFF.

Many counts were recorded for this clone. The chain recombines TRBV2 with TRBJ2-3; D gene unclear. V lost 3 bases and J 1 base, leaving 11 bases between the germline ends. CDR1 is SNHLY and CDR2 is FYNNEI in the germline V gene. This CDR3 is 15 amino acids long. The CDR3 DNA reads as TGTGCCAGCAGTGAGTCTGGACCCCGCACAGATACGCAGTATTTT. It specifies CASSESGPRTDTQYF. Complete variable domain (other parts from reference TRBV2 and TRBJ2-3): EPEVTQTPSHQVTQMGQEVILRCVPISNHLYFYWYRQILGQKVEFLVSFYNNEISEKSEIFDDQFSVERPDGSNFTLKIRSTKLEDSAMYFCASSESGPRTDTQYFGPGTRLTVL.

The chain recombines TRBV7-3 with TRBJ2-7, with 10 nucleotides matching TRBD1. The CDR3 consists of 14 residues. V shed 5 bases, J shed 5 bases, and the junction held 6 bases outside the gene matches. Germline V gene data show CDR1 as SGHTA and CDR2 as FQGTGA. DNA of the CDR3: TGTGCCAGCAGCCTGGGGACAGGGGCCCACGAGCAGTACTTC. Protein product: CASSLGTGAHEQYF.